Each of the 8 T cell receptor beta chains below was sequenced from the same sample in a study of shared clonotypes between healthy human individuals. Sequenced by immunoSEQ multiplex PCR; TCRdb stores in-frame clones only, minus some. The sample records some 2.1 million clones, approximately 94% being singletons. Naive CD8 isolation took CD45RO-negative cells positively selected for CCR7 and excluded terminally differentiated effector memory CD45RA+ cells. The sample was naive CD8+ T cells sorted from blood. These receptors were taken from a man aged 18 to 29 in good health.

The chain uses TRBV5-4 and TRBJ2-1; no definite D call. The CDR3 has 13 amino acids. V was pared by 1 base and J by 9 bases, with 11 bases between. CDR1 is SGHNT, CDR2 YYREEE, per germline (reference sequence). CDR3 coding DNA: TGTGCCAGCAGCTTGTGGGCTACAAGTGAGCAGTTCTTC. Amino acids: CASSLWATSEQFF.

The chain uses TRBV27 and TRBJ2-6; D remains ambiguous. This CDR3 spans 17 amino acids. Germline V CDR1 and CDR2: MNHEY, SMNVEV (reference sequence). Trimming cost V 4 bases and J 1 base, with 14 bases left between them. The CDR3 protein is CASSSSFRQSGANVLTF. CDR3 bases: TGTGCCAGCAGTTCTTCTTTTCGTCAGTCTGGGGCCAACGTCCTGACTTTC.

The chain combines TRBV28 with TRBJ2-4, with D uncertain. Germline values: CDR1 MDHEN, CDR2 SYDVKM. Trimming removed 6 bases from V and 0 bases from J, with 9 bases in between. The CDR3 totals 14 residues. CDR3 nucleotides: TGTGCCAGCAGCCTGACGGTAGCCAAAAACATTCAGTACTTC. Translating gives CASSLTVAKNIQYF.

This clone was seen once. This CDR3 reads CASSLSVKTYEQYF. The CDR3 nucleotides read TGTGCCAGCAGTTTATCAGTCAAGACCTACGAGCAGTACTTC. The rearrangement uses TRBV27 and TRBJ2-7; D ambiguous. CDR3 length: 14 amino acids. V dropped 0 bases and J dropped 2 bases, with 8 bases sitting between them. Germline V gives CDR1 MNHEY, CDR2 SMNVEV (reference sequence).

The V gene is TRBV7-6, the J gene TRBJ1-2; TRBD1 is a possible D gene (6 bases). Germline CDR1 SGHVS, CDR2 FNYEAQ. This CDR3 comprises 15 residues. The V end was cut by 5 bases, the J end by 0 bases, with 13 bases between. In DNA form, the CDR3 reads TGTGCCAGCAGCACAAAACAGGGAGCTAACTATGGCTACACCTTC. Translated: CASSTKQGANYGYTF.

This clone has just one count. DNA of the CDR3: TGTGCCAGCAGTGAATCCGGGGGATCCTATAATTCACCCCTCCACTTT. This codes for CASSESGGSYNSPLHF. The chain uses TRBV6-1 and TRBJ1-6; possible D gene TRBD1, 5 bases. The CDR3 loop spans 16 amino acids. Germline values: CDR1 MNHNS, CDR2 SASEGT. V was cut by 2 bases and J by 1 base, with 9 bases left in between.

The table lists this clone with a count of one. This chain joins TRBV6-5 and TRBJ2-1; possible D gene TRBD2, 6 bases. The CDR3 extends over 14 amino acids. Germline assignment: CDR1 MNHEY and CDR2 SVGAGI. Trimming removed 6 bases from V and 6 bases from J, with 15 bases in between. CDR3 in DNA: TGTGCCAGCAGCTACGGTTCAGCGGGCAATGAGCAGTTCTTC. Encoded protein: CASSYGSAGNEQFF.

The chain recombines TRBV29-1 with TRBJ1-2; no clear D. This CDR3 is 12 amino acids long. Deletions cut 5 bases from V and 3 bases from J, with 10 bases between. Per germline, CDR1 SQVTM and CDR2 ANQGSEA. CDR3 sequence reads: CSVYSLDYGYTF. The CDR3 bases are TGCAGCGTTTACTCCCTGGACTATGGCTACACCTTC. Using reference TRBV29-1 and TRBJ1-2 for the parts outside the CDR3, the full variable domain is SAVISQKPSRDICQRGTSLTIQCQVDSQVTMMFWYRQQPGQSLTLIATANQGSEATYESGFVIDKFPISRPNLTFSTLTVSNMSPEDSSIYLCSVYSLDYGYTFGSGTRLTVV.